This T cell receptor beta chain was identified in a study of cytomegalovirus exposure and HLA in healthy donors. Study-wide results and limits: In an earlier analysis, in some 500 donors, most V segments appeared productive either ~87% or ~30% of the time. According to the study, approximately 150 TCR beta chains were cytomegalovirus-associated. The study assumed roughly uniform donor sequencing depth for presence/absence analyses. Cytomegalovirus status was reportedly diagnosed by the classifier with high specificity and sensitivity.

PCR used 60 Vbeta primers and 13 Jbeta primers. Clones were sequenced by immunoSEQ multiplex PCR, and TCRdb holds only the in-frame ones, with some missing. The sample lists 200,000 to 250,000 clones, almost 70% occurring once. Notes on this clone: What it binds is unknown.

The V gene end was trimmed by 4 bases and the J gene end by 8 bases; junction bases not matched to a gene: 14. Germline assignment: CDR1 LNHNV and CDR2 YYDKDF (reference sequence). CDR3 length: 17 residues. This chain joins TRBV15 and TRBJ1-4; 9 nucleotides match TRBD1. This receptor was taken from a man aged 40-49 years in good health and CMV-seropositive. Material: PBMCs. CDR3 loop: CATSIRGTGLGGEKLFF. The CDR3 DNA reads TGTGCCACCAGCATCCGCGGGACAGGGCTGGGGGGGGAAAAACTGTTTTTT.